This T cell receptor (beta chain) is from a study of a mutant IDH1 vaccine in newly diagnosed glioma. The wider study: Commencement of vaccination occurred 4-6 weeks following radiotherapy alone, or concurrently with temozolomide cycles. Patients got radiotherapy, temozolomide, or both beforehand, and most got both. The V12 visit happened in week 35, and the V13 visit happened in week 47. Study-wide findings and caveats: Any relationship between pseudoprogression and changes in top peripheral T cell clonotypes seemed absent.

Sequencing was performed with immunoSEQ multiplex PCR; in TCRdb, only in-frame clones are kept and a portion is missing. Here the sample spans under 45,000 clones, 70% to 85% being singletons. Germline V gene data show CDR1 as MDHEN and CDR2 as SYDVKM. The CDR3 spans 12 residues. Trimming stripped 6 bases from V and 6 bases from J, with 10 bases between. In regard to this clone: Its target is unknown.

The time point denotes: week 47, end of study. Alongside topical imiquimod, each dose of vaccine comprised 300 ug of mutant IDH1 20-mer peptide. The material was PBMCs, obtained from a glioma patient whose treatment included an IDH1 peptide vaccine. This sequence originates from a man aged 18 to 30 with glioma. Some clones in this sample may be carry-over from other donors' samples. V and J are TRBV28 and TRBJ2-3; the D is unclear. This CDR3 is CASRSSTDTQYF. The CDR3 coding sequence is TGTGCCAGCAGATCGTCAACCGATACGCAGTATTTT.